The 23 T cell receptor beta chains below were found in one sample sequenced in a study of early stage breast cancer tumors. Sequencing used immunoSEQ multiplex PCR; TCRdb keeps in-frame clones, though not all of them. The sample carries some 58,000 clones, roughly 80% recorded once. The sequenced sample consisted of blood. The source is a person in their twenties or thirties with breast cancer.

J is TRBJ2-3 and V is TRBV29-1, with D perhaps TRBD1 (5 bases). V shed 8 bases and J shed 6 bases, with 18 bases lying between them. This CDR3 spans 13 amino acids. CDR1 SQVTM and CDR2 ANQGSEA come from the germline V gene. The CDR3 loop reads CSTDSGVHDTQYF. CDR3 bases: TGCAGCACAGACAGTGGGGTCCACGATACGCAGTATTTT.

J is TRBJ2-1 and V is TRBV6-5; D ambiguous. Between the trimmed V and J ends, which lost 7 bases and 6 bases, there was a span of 10 bases. The CDR3 is 12 residues long. Per germline, CDR1 MNHEY and CDR2 SVGAGI. The CDR3 DNA reads as TGTGCCAGCAAGTCTACCCTCAATGAGCAGTTCTTC. It encodes CASKSTLNEQFF.

This rearrangement joins TRBV29-1 to TRBJ1-2; tentative D call: TRBD1 (6 bases). V was shortened by 8 bases and J by 5 bases, with 15 bases between the two germline ends. This CDR3 has 12 residues. Germline V lookup: CDR1 SQVTM, CDR2 ANQGSEA. The chain's CDR3 is CSRGGGGYGYTF. In DNA, the CDR3 is TGCAGCCGAGGGGGGGGAGGGTATGGCTACACCTTC. The whole variable domain, filled in from reference TRBV29-1 and TRBJ1-2, reads SAVISQKPSRDICQRGTSLTIQCQVDSQVTMMFWYRQQPGQSLTLIATANQGSEATYESGFVIDKFPISRPNLTFSTLTVSNMSPEDSSIYLCSRGGGGYGYTFGSGTRLTVV.

The chain carries TRBV10-2 and TRBJ2-1; a weak D match, TRBD1 (5 bases). V lost 8 bases to trimming and J lost 10 bases, with 18 bases between them. Germline V CDR1 and CDR2: WSHSY, SAAADI. The CDR3 loop spans 13 amino acids. Here the CDR3 reads CASGAAQDREQFF. In DNA form, the CDR3 reads TGCGCCAGCGGGGCGGCCCAGGATCGGGAGCAGTTCTTC.

The chain carries TRBV5-6 and TRBJ1-1; the D is unclear. Germline assignment: CDR1 SGHDT and CDR2 YYEEEE. Trimming shortened V by 4 bases and J by 7 bases, and 8 bases separated the two germline ends. The CDR3 has 11 amino acids. In DNA, the CDR3 is TGTGCCAGCAGCGTTAACCTTGAAGCTTTCTTT. Amino acids: CASSVNLEAFF.

The chain employs TRBV27 and TRBJ2-7, with a possible D match to TRBD2 (6 bases). The ends were cut back, 5 bases at V and 1 base at J, with 15 bases in the middle. This CDR3 region has 15 residues. Germline V lookup: CDR1 MNHEY, CDR2 SMNVEV (reference sequence). The CDR3 DNA is TGTGCCAGCAGTCCGGACTATCCGACATCCTACGAGCAGTACTTC. As protein: CASSPDYPTSYEQYF.

The chain is built from TRBV7-9 and TRBJ1-5, with D unclear. V dropped 1 base and J dropped 7 bases, with 5 bases sitting between them. The CDR3 runs to 12 residues. Germline values: CDR1 SEHNR, CDR2 FQNEAQ (reference sequence). CDR3 residues: CASSLDRQPQHF. CDR3 coding DNA: TGTGCCAGCAGCTTAGATCGGCAGCCCCAGCATTTT.

V gene TRBV10-2 combines with J gene TRBJ2-5; D may be TRBD1 or TRBD2 (5 bases each). Germline CDR1 reads WSHSY; CDR2 reads SAAADI. This CDR3 spans 16 amino acids. The V and J ends lost 3 bases and 2 bases respectively, with 16 bases between them. The CDR3 reads CASSERGGEMQETQYF. In DNA form, the CDR3 reads TGCGCCAGCAGTGAACGTGGGGGAGAGATGCAAGAGACCCAGTACTTC.

The chain carries TRBV30 and TRBJ1-1; TRBD1 agrees at 7 bases. The CDR3 covers 14 residues. Germline assignment: CDR1 GTSNPN and CDR2 SVGIG (reference sequence). V lost 6 bases, J lost 5 bases, and 12 bases stayed unmatched. CDR3 protein: CACRSGQGGTEAFF. In nucleotides, the CDR3 is TGTGCCTGTAGGTCGGGGCAGGGGGGAACTGAAGCTTTCTTT.

J is TRBJ1-2 and V is TRBV6-5; maybe TRBD1 (6 bases). CDR3 length equals 15 residues. Germline lookup yields CDR1 MNHEY and CDR2 SVGAGI. Trimming removed 6 bases at V and 0 bases at J, with 14 bases between. In nucleotides, the CDR3 is TGTGCCAGCAGAACGACAGGCCCTCCTAACTATGGCTACACCTTC. This gives the protein CASRTTGPPNYGYTF.

The V gene is TRBV18, the J gene TRBJ2-5; no reliable D call. The germline V and J ends were trimmed by 4 bases and 2 bases, with 11 bases remaining between them. Germline values: CDR1 KGHSH, CDR2 LQKENI. This CDR3 has 14 residues. The CDR3: CASSRSTRQETQYF. The CDR3 region has the DNA TGTGCCAGCTCACGAAGCACCCGGCAAGAGACCCAGTACTTC.

This chain uses TRBV29-1 with TRBJ2-1; 10 bases map to TRBD2. Unmatched junction bases numbered 14, after V lost 4 bases and J lost 5 bases. The CDR3 runs to 17 residues. Germline V lookup: CDR1 SQVTM, CDR2 ANQGSEA. The CDR3 sequence is CSVGGLAGVPPDNEQFF. The CDR3, as DNA: TGCAGCGTTGGGGGTCTAGCGGGAGTCCCCCCGGACAATGAGCAGTTCTTC.

In its sample, this clone was seen a few times. The rearrangement links TRBV12-2 to TRBJ2-7; the table's D call of TRBD2 was not tested on the DNA. TRBV12-2 is labeled a pseudogene. CDR3 length: 16 amino acids. CDR3 residues: CASRFSRGLSLYEQYF. The CDR3 DNA reads as TGTGCAAGTCGCTTCTCACGGGGACTATCCCTCTACGAGCAGTACTTC.

V and J are TRBV9 and TRBJ2-3, with D perhaps assigned TRBD1 or TRBD2 (5 bases each). Trimming removed 1 base from V and 4 bases from J, with 13 bases in between. The CDR3 is made up of 15 amino acids. Germline CDR1 SGDLS, CDR2 YYNGEE. The CDR3 nucleotides are TGTGCCAGCAGCGTATCCGGGACCAACGCAGATACGCAGTATTTT. This gives the protein CASSVSGTNADTQYF.

This clone is a singleton in its sample. The rearrangement links TRBV6-6 to TRBJ2-2, with no clear D. The ends were cut back, 9 bases at V and 7 bases at J, with 15 bases in the middle. Looked up from germline, CDR1 is MNHNY and CDR2 is SVGAGI (reference sequence). The CDR3 sequence is 13 residues long. The CDR3 region has the DNA TGTGCCAGTGGCTCCCGTTCCTTCGGGGAGCTGTTTTTT. This sequence encodes CASGSRSFGELFF.

The DNA of the CDR3 is TGTGCCAGCAGCTTGGGACCAGGACAGGGGGCGGACAATGAGCAGTTCTTC. Protein: CASSLGPGQGADNEQFF. The chain has TRBV5-5 and TRBJ2-1; 11 bases fit TRBD1. V lost 0 bases, J lost 5 bases, and 7 bases stayed unmatched. The CDR3 contains 17 residues. Germline V gene sequence: CDR1 SGHKS, CDR2 YYEKEE (reference sequence).

The rearrangement uses TRBV27 and TRBJ1-6; no clear D gene. Germline CDR1 is MNHEY and CDR2 is SMNVEV (reference sequence). The V and J ends lost 3 bases and 7 bases respectively, with 7 bases between them. This CDR3 spans 13 amino acids. CDR3: CASSFSLNSPLHF. CDR3 coding DNA: TGTGCCAGCAGTTTCTCCCTGAATTCACCCCTCCACTTT.

The chain employs TRBV5-4 and TRBJ2-6; no reliable D call. Germline lookup yields CDR1 SGHNT and CDR2 YYREEE (reference sequence). Trimming cost V 0 bases and J 0 bases, with 16 bases left between them. There are 19 residues in the CDR3. The CDR3 sequence: CASSLVTLGYSSGANVLTF. For the CDR3, the DNA is TGTGCCAGCAGCTTGGTGACTTTAGGTTACTCCTCTGGGGCCAACGTCCTGACTTTC.

This clone occurred a few times. The chain employs TRBV7-3 and TRBJ2-1; TRBD1 is a possible D gene (7 bases). Trimming removed 1 base from V and 3 bases from J, with 13 bases in between. CDR1 is SGHTA, CDR2 FQGTGA, per germline. The CDR3 runs to 16 residues. This CDR3 reads CASSLNAGGGYNEQFF. In DNA form, the CDR3 reads TGTGCCAGCAGCTTAAATGCAGGGGGAGGCTACAATGAGCAGTTCTTC.

The chain couples TRBV7-9 to TRBJ2-3, with D possibly TRBD2 on 6 matching bases. Trimming stripped 3 bases from V and 2 bases from J, with 9 bases between. CDR1 and CDR2 from the germline V gene are SEHNR and FQNEAQ (reference sequence). The CDR3 length is 14 residues. The CDR3 is CASSFLGLTDTQYF. In nucleotides, the CDR3 is TGTGCCAGCAGCTTCCTGGGACTCACAGATACGCAGTATTTT.

The gene calls are TRBV7-9 and TRBJ1-5; TRBD1 might be the D (5 bases). The CDR3 extends over 14 amino acids. The V end lost 4 bases, the J end lost 3 bases, and 10 bases lay between the germline ends. The germline gives CDR1 SEHNR, CDR2 FQNEAQ (reference sequence). DNA of the CDR3: TGTGCCAGCAGCTACGACAGCCACAATCAGCCCCAGCATTTT. Translating it yields CASSYDSHNQPQHF.

In its sample, this clone was seen once. This sequence joins TRBV7-8 and TRBJ2-4; possibly TRBD1 for D (6 bases). V was shortened by 7 bases and J by 0 bases, with 13 bases between the two germline ends. In germline, CDR1 is SGHVS, CDR2 FQNEAQ. The CDR3 totals 15 residues. CDR3 sequence reads: CASKAQGRAKNIQYF. DNA for the CDR3: TGTGCCAGCAAGGCCCAGGGGCGAGCCAAAAACATTCAGTACTTC. Full variable domain (remainder filled in from reference TRBV7-8 and TRBJ2-4): GAGVSQSPRYKVAKRGQDVALRCDPISGHVSLFWYQQALGQGPEFLTYFQNEAQLDKSGLPSDRFFAERPEGSVSTLKIQRTQQEDSAVYLCASKAQGRAKNIQYFGAGTRLSVL.

The chain employs TRBV5-1 and TRBJ2-2, with a possible D match to TRBD2 (7 bases). V lost 7 bases to trimming and J lost 1 base, with 14 bases between them. The CDR3 runs 15 residues. Germline V gene lookup returns CDR1 SGHRS and CDR2 YFSETQ. The CDR3 DNA follows: TGCGCCAGCCGTGGGGGGGGCGTGAACACCGGGGAGCTGTTTTTT. Protein product: CASRGGGVNTGELFF. The variable domain in full, with the rest retrieved from reference TRBV5-1 and TRBJ2-2, is KAGVTQTPRYLIKTRGQQVTLSCSPISGHRSVSWYQQTPGQGLQFLFEYFSETQRNKGNFPGRFSGRQFSNSRSEMNVSTLELGDSALYLCASRGGGVNTGELFFGEGSRLTVL.